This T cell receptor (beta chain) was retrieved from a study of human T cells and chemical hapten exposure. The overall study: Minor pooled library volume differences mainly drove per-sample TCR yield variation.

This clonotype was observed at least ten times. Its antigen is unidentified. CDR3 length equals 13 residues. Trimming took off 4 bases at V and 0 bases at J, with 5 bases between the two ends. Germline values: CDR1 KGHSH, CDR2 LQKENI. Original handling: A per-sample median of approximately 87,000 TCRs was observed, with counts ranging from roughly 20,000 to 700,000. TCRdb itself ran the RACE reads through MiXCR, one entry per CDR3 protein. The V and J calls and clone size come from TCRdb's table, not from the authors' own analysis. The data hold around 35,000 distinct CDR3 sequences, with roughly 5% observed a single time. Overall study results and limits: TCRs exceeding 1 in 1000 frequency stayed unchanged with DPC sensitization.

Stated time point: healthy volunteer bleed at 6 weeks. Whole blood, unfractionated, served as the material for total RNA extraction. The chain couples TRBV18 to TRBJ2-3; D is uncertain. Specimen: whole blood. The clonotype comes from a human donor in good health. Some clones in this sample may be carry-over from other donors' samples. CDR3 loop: CASSLYSTDTQYF. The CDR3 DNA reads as TGTGCCAGCTCACTCTATAGCACAGATACGCAGTATTTT.